Each of the 16 T cell receptor beta chains below was sequenced from the same sample in a study of blood T cells in healthy people across ages. Combining a sample-barcoded 5' primer with a J-beta primer mix, a second PCR ran for roughly 7 to 11 cycles. One entry per CDR3 protein, called by TCRdb with MiXCR from the 5' RACE reads. The sample lists 850,000 or so distinct CDR3 sequences, around 30% occurring once. The sample taken for sequencing was blood. All receptors derive from a woman of 80 years or more in good health.

This clonotype has only a few counts. This could be a read error, since a much larger clone is one nucleotide away. The rearrangement links TRBV28 to TRBJ2-5, with D possibly TRBD1 on 6 matching bases. From germline, CDR1 is MDHEN and CDR2 SYDVKM. The CDR3 extends over 13 amino acids. The CDR3 sequence is CASSYKTGWTLYF. CDR3 nucleotide sequence: TGTGCCAGCAGCTATAAAACAGGGTGGACCCTGTACTTC.

This chain connects TRBV15 to TRBJ2-1, with D hard to call. The V end lost 6 bases, the J end lost 3 bases, and 12 bases lay between the germline ends. Germline CDR1 reads LNHNV; CDR2 reads YYDKDF (reference sequence). This CDR3 has 14 amino acids. The CDR3 spells CATRGREDYNEQFF. As DNA, the CDR3 is TGTGCCACCAGGGGAAGGGAAGACTACAATGAGCAGTTCTTC.

A note on this clonotype: This could be a read error, since a much larger clone is one nucleotide away. The chain couples TRBV7-2 to TRBJ2-5; D is possibly TRBD1 (7 bases). Near its end, the DNA agrees better with TRBJ2-7, so the J call may be wrong. The CDR3 is made up of 15 amino acids. Germline V lookup: CDR1 SGHTA, CDR2 FQGNSA. CDR3 nucleotide sequence: TGTGCCAGCGGCTCTACCGTAGGAGGGGGCGTCGAGCAGTACTTC. As protein: CASGSTVGGGVEQYF.

In regard to this clonotype: This may be a read error: a much more frequent sequence differs by one nucleotide. The chain couples TRBV5-4 to TRBJ2-5, with D uncertain. Trimming left V 0 bases short and J 13 bases short, with 19 bases between. Germline CDR1 and CDR2: SGHNT and YYREEE (reference sequence). This CDR3 comprises 14 residues. DNA of the CDR3: TGTGCCAGCAGCTTGGAGCCAGTACCCTACGAGCGGTACTTC. It encodes CASSLEPVPYERYF.

Of note for this clonotype: It may be a read error: a sequence one base away is much more abundant. The J gene is TRBJ2-2, the V gene TRBV5-1; tentatively, D is TRBD1 (7 bases). Germline loops: CDR1 SGHRS, CDR2 YFSETQ. The CDR3 sequence is 16 residues long. The CDR3 DNA reads TGCGTCAGCAGTCCAGGGGGGACGGCGAACACCGGGGAGCTGTTTTTT. Amino acids: CVSSPGGTANTGELFF.

Concerning this clonotype: A much larger clone lies one base from this, so it may be a read error. The chain carries TRBV6-2 or TRBV6-3 and TRBJ2-3, with a possible D match to TRBD1 (5 bases). V was trimmed by 1 base and J by 3 bases, leaving 11 bases between them. CDR1 and CDR2 from the germline V gene are MNHEY and SVGEGT. This CDR3 is built from 15 residues. CDR3 DNA: TGTGCCAGCAGTTACTTGATTCAGGGAACAGATACGCAGTATTTT. Translated: CASSYLIQGTDTQYF.

Regarding this clonotype: A much larger clone is a single base away; this may be a read error. This sequence joins TRBV7-2 and TRBJ2-5; D remains unclear. V lost 2 bases, J lost 1 base, and 8 bases lay in between. Germline loops: CDR1 SGHTA, CDR2 FQGNSA. This CDR3 region has 14 residues. The CDR3 is CASSLSRIQETQYF. CDR3 bases: TGTGCCAGCAGCTTATCCAGGATCCAAGAGACCCAGTACTTC.

To note about this clonotype: Possible read error: a much larger clone is one base away. The V gene is TRBV10-3, the J gene TRBJ1-2; 9 positions match TRBD1. The V segment lost 6 bases and the J segment 8 bases; nucleotides outside the gene matches: 13. This CDR3 contains 15 residues. The V gene's germline CDR1 is ENHRY and CDR2 SYGVKD. The CDR3 loop reads CAISSGDRELKGYTF. In DNA, the CDR3 is TGTGCCATCAGCTCCGGGGACAGGGAACTTAAGGGCTACACCTTC.

This clonotype was picked up many times. A much larger clone lies one base from this, so it may be a read error. The V call is TRBV10-3, the J call TRBJ2-1; 8 bases are a match to TRBD2. The J call may be mistaken, given a closer DNA end match to TRBJ2-7. Germline V gene data show CDR1 as ENHRY and CDR2 as SYGVKD. The CDR3 spans 15 residues. The CDR3 reads CAISEPGGVYNEQYF. The CDR3 DNA is TGTGCCATCAGTGAACCGGGGGGGGTCTACAATGAGCAGTACTTC.

The sample holds many counts of this clonotype. CDR3 coding DNA: TGCAGTGCGTACAAGGGACAGGGGGCCTATGGCTACACCTTC. Translation: CSAYKGQGAYGYTF. The chain is built from TRBV20-1 and TRBJ1-2, with TRBD1 matching 12 bases. The CDR3 length is 14 residues. V shed 6 bases and J 4 bases; nucleotides not matched to a gene: 6. Germline V gives CDR1 DFQATT, CDR2 SNEGSKA (reference sequence).

To note about this clonotype: A read error may be the cause here, since a much bigger clone is one base away. This chain joins TRBV21-1 and TRBJ2-3. TRBV21-1 is listed as a pseudogene. The CDR3 has 16 amino acids. The CDR3 DNA follows: TGTGCCAGCAGCAAAGTCGGATCTGGCGACCCAGATACGCAGTATTTT. This encodes CASSKVGSGDPDTQYF.

This clonotype was seen at least ten times. The chain has TRBV12-3 or TRBV12-4 and TRBJ1-6; D is unclear. The CDR3 spans 14 residues. V dropped 3 bases and J dropped 8 bases, with 11 bases sitting between them. The CDR3 region is CASSLAEKDSPLHF. CDR3 in DNA: TGTGCCAGCAGTTTGGCGGAGAAAGATTCACCCCTCCACTTT.

In this sample, this clonotype turned up many times. The chain couples TRBV7-8 to TRBJ1-2; TRBD1 matches at 7 bases. The CDR3 contains 14 residues. Per germline, CDR1 SGHVS and CDR2 FQNEAQ. Unmatched junction bases numbered 5, after V lost 1 base and J lost 6 bases. The CDR3 loop reads CASSLGQGMDGYTF. DNA of the CDR3: TGTGCCAGCAGCTTAGGACAGGGAATGGATGGCTACACCTTC.

This clonotype was counted at least ten times. The chain has TRBV12-3 or TRBV12-4 and TRBJ2-3; no firm D call. The V gene lost 7 bases and the J gene lost 1 base, with 6 bases spanning the gap. The CDR3 runs 12 residues. This CDR3 reads CASMAGTDTQYF. The CDR3 coding sequence is TGTGCCAGCATGGCGGGCACAGATACGCAGTATTTT.

This clonotype was counted at least ten times. The chain uses TRBV9 and TRBJ2-5; D may be TRBD1 (6 bases). Germline CDR1 SGDLS, CDR2 YYNGEE. This CDR3 has 15 amino acids. V was trimmed by 2 bases and J by 0 bases, leaving 11 bases between them. The CDR3 loop is CASSVQGQNQETQYF. The CDR3 bases are TGTGCCAGCAGCGTCCAGGGGCAAAACCAAGAGACCCAGTACTTC.

The chain couples TRBV29-1 to TRBJ2-5, with 7 bases lining up with TRBD1. The ends lost 6 bases at V and 3 bases at J; junction bases unmatched: 10. The CDR3 runs to 14 residues. Germline CDR1 is SQVTM and CDR2 is ANQGSEA. The chain's CDR3 is CSVKDRARKETQYF. CDR3 in DNA: TGCAGCGTAAAAGACAGGGCAAGAAAAGAGACCCAGTACTTC.